The 30 T cell receptor beta chains given below trace back to one sample, sequenced in a study of cytomegalovirus exposure and HLA in healthy donors. Primers included in the PCR were 60 Vbeta and 13 Jbeta primers. The table came from immunoSEQ multiplex PCR; TCRdb's copy has only in-frame clones and leaves some out. This table holds 150,000 to 200,000 clones, about 85% found once. Sequences were obtained from PBMCs. Receptor source: a male donor in good health and CMV-seropositive.

The V gene is TRBV6-1, the J gene TRBJ2-1, with a weak D call TRBD1 (5 bases). The CDR3 spans 12 residues. The germline V gene has CDR1 MNHNS and CDR2 SASEGT. The V end was cut by 10 bases, the J end by 8 bases, with 15 bases between. The CDR3, as DNA: TGTGCCACTGTGTTAGGGGCCTATGAGCAGTTCTTC. It yields the protein CATVLGAYEQFF.

This chain links TRBV7-2 with TRBJ2-7; TRBD2 might be the D (6 bases). Between the trimmed V and J ends, which lost 4 bases and 9 bases, there was a span of 25 bases. The CDR3 is made up of 16 amino acids. CDR1 is SGHTA, CDR2 FQGNSA, per germline. CDR3 DNA: TGTGCCAGCAGCTCCTCAGCGACTAGTGTACTTAATGTGCAGTACTTC. Protein: CASSSSATSVLNVQYF. Full variable domain (missing parts from reference TRBV7-2 and TRBJ2-7): GAGVSQSPSNKVTEKGKDVELRCDPISGHTALYWYRQSLGQGLEFLIYFQGNSAPDKSGLPSDRFSAERTGGSVSTLTIQRTQQEDSAVYLCASSSSATSVLNVQYFGPGTRLTVT.

The V and J genes are TRBV18 and TRBJ2-1; unclear D gene. CDR3 length equals 12 residues. V was clipped by 5 bases and J by 7 bases, with 9 bases between them. Germline CDR1 KGHSH, CDR2 LQKENI. This chain's CDR3 is CASSVRRNEQFF. The CDR3 nucleotides are TGTGCCAGCTCAGTAAGGAGAAATGAGCAGTTCTTC.

The chain employs TRBV10-3 and TRBJ2-6; 11 nucleotides agree with TRBD1. Losses at the gene ends were 6 bases for V and 0 bases for J; bases not matched to a gene: 7. The CDR3 spans 18 residues. CDR1 is ENHRY, CDR2 SYGVKD, per germline. CDR3 nucleotides: TGTGCCATCAGGACTTCCGGGACAGGGGGCTCTGGGGCCAACGTCCTGACTTTC. Its translation is CAIRTSGTGGSGANVLTF.

The genes are TRBV29-1 and TRBJ2-1, with TRBD1 as a possible D gene (5 bases). In germline, CDR1 is SQVTM, CDR2 ANQGSEA. This CDR3 contains 16 residues. The V gene lost 1 base and the J gene lost 7 bases, with 20 bases spanning the gap. CDR3 sequence: CSVEGLWTLSSNEQFF. DNA for the CDR3: TGCAGCGTTGAAGGTCTATGGACACTGAGTTCGAATGAGCAGTTCTTC.

This clone was counted between two and nine times. CDR3 coding DNA: TGTGCCAGCAGCCAAACTGGGACAGAAGCTTTCTTT. Its translation: CASSQTGTEAFF. The V and J genes are TRBV4-2 and TRBJ1-1; tentatively, D is TRBD1 (6 bases). The CDR3 is 12 residues long. Per germline, CDR1 LGHNA and CDR2 YNFKEQ. V lost 2 bases and J 8 bases, leaving 9 bases between the germline ends.

The chain couples TRBV7-6 to TRBJ2-2; the D gene is possibly TRBD2 (6 bases). Per the germline V gene, CDR1 is SGHVS and CDR2 is FNYEAQ. Trimming cost V 3 bases and J 4 bases, with 12 bases left between them. There are 15 residues in the CDR3. The CDR3 DNA is TGTGCCAGCAGCTTGGGAGGCGAGGCCACCGGGGAGCTGTTTTTT. It translates to CASSLGGEATGELFF.

The chain combines TRBV28 with TRBJ1-6, with TRBD1 as a possible D gene (5 bases). Germline V gene data show CDR1 as MDHEN and CDR2 as SYDVKM. V lost 6 bases and J lost 1, with 10 bases in between. This CDR3 has 15 amino acids. The CDR3 loop reads CASRSRASYNSPLHF. CDR3 coding DNA: TGTGCCAGCAGGTCCAGGGCGTCCTATAATTCACCCCTCCACTTT.

This chain uses TRBV2 with TRBJ1-5; 9 bases agree with TRBD1. J was trimmed by 3 bases and V by 6 bases; bases with no gene match: 6. Germline loops: CDR1 SNHLY, CDR2 FYNNEI. This CDR3 contains 15 residues. CDR3 residues: CASRTDRGHNQPQHF. The CDR3 DNA reads as TGTGCCAGCAGGACGGACAGGGGCCACAATCAGCCCCAGCATTTT.

The J gene is TRBJ1-2, the V gene TRBV27; possible D gene TRBD1, 5 bases. Trimming left V 8 bases short and J 4 bases short, with 11 bases between. The CDR3 totals 12 residues. Germline V gene sequence: CDR1 MNHEY, CDR2 SMNVEV (reference sequence). CDR3 in DNA: TGTGCCAGCCAGGGCCGTGGCTATGGCTACACCTTC. It specifies CASQGRGYGYTF.

This chain's CDR3 is CASSLTSATGETQYF. As DNA, the CDR3 is TGTGCCAGCAGCTTGACTAGCGCGACGGGAGAGACCCAGTACTTC. The chain is built from TRBV7-6 and TRBJ2-5, with 8 nucleotides matching TRBD2. Unmatched junction bases numbered 7, after V lost 3 bases and J lost 4 bases. Germline V gene data show CDR1 as SGHVS and CDR2 as FNYEAQ. The CDR3 runs 15 residues.

This chain links TRBV7-3 with TRBJ1-2; D might be TRBD1 (6 bases). In germline, CDR1 is SGHTA, CDR2 FQGTGA. The CDR3 loop spans 14 amino acids. The V gene lost 5 bases and the J gene lost 7 bases, with 17 bases spanning the gap. Here the CDR3 DNA reads TGTGCCAGCAGCCCTGGGGGCGGAAGCTCTGGCTACACCTTC. Translating it yields CASSPGGGSSGYTF.

This chain joins TRBV9 and TRBJ2-2; the D gene is possibly TRBD2 (6 bases). The V gene's germline CDR1 is SGDLS and CDR2 YYNGEE. With 4 bases removed from V and 3 bases from J, the gap between germline ends came to 22 bases. The CDR3 sequence is 18 residues long. The CDR3 is CASSRGGVSLGDTGELFF. The CDR3 coding sequence is TGTGCCAGCAGCCGGGGCGGGGTCTCTCTCGGGGACACCGGGGAGCTGTTTTTT. Full variable domain (missing parts from reference TRBV9 and TRBJ2-2): DSGVTQTPKHLITATGQRVTLRCSPRSGDLSVYWYQQSLDQGLQFLIQYYNGEERAKGNILERFSAQQFPDLHSELNLSSLELGDSALYFCASSRGGVSLGDTGELFFGEGSRLTVL.

The V call is TRBV28, the J call TRBJ1-3; perhaps TRBD1 as D (6 bases). Germline values: CDR1 MDHEN, CDR2 SYDVKM. V gave up 4 bases and J gave up 1 base, with 11 bases separating them. The length of the CDR3 is 15 residues. The CDR3 protein is CASSSGGLSGNTIYF. The CDR3 DNA is TGTGCCAGCAGTTCGGGGGGGCTTTCTGGAAACACCATATATTTT.

CDR3 bases: TGTGCCACCAGTTCTAGCGGGGGCGCTACCTACGAGCAGTACTTC. Residues: CATSSSGGATYEQYF. The gene calls are TRBV15 and TRBJ2-7, with 10 bases aligning to TRBD2. The junction had 7 bases not matched to a gene; V was cut back by 6 bases and J by 2 bases. Germline CDR1 LNHNV, CDR2 YYDKDF (reference sequence). The CDR3 is made up of 15 amino acids.

The chain carries TRBV6-6 and TRBJ1-6, with 8 bases fitting TRBD1. The CDR3 contains 16 residues. From germline, CDR1 is MNHNY and CDR2 SVGAGI (reference sequence). J lost 7 bases, V lost 2 bases, and 7 bases had no gene match. The CDR3 sequence is CASSYGQGGRNSPLHF. CDR3 DNA: TGTGCCAGCAGTTACGGACAGGGTGGTCGAAATTCACCCCTCCACTTT.

This sequence joins TRBV2 and TRBJ1-2; D possibly corresponds to TRBD1 (6 bases). The germline gives CDR1 SNHLY, CDR2 FYNNEI. This CDR3 is built from 13 residues. V gave up 5 bases and J gave up 4 bases, with 11 bases separating them. This CDR3 is CASSRQETYGYTF. The CDR3 coding sequence is TGTGCCAGCAGTCGACAGGAGACCTATGGCTACACCTTC. Together with reference TRBV2 and TRBJ1-2, the CDR3 gives the full variable domain: EPEVTQTPSHQVTQMGQEVILRCVPISNHLYFYWYRQILGQKVEFLVSFYNNEISEKSEIFDDQFSVERPDGSNFTLKIRSTKLEDSAMYFCASSRQETYGYTFGSGTRLTVV.

The chain links TRBV11-2 to TRBJ2-1, with 11 bases that match TRBD2. This CDR3 contains 16 residues. Looked up from germline, CDR1 is SGHAT and CDR2 is FQNNGV. With V trimmed by 3 bases and J by 6 bases, 7 bases remained unmatched. The CDR3 loop reads CASSFPKGLAGNEQFF. The DNA for the CDR3 is TGTGCCAGCAGCTTCCCTAAAGGACTAGCGGGCAATGAGCAGTTCTTC.

The J gene is TRBJ2-2, the V gene TRBV7-3; 8 bases are shared with TRBD2. This CDR3 has 16 residues. In germline, CDR1 is SGHTA, CDR2 FQGTGA. V dropped 5 bases and J dropped 1; count of bases not matched to a gene: 6. The CDR3 spells CASSIGAGVNTGELFF. CDR3 in DNA: TGTGCCAGCAGCATAGGAGCGGGAGTGAACACCGGGGAGCTGTTTTTT.

This rearrangement joins TRBV19 to TRBJ1-2, with D perhaps matching TRBD1 (5 bases). Germline V gene data show CDR1 as LNHDA and CDR2 as SQIVND (reference sequence). CDR3 length: 16 residues. V was clipped by 7 bases and J by 2 bases, with 20 bases between them. The CDR3 nucleotides are TGTGCCAGTACCACTACCGAAGGAGGGACGAACTATGGCTACACCTTC. This sequence encodes CASTTTEGGTNYGYTF.

The gene calls are TRBV28 and TRBJ1-2; D unresolved. Trimming took off 1 base at V and 0 bases at J, with 6 bases between the two ends. The CDR3 consists of 14 residues. CDR1 is MDHEN, CDR2 SYDVKM, per germline. DNA for the CDR3: TGTGCCAGCAGTTTATTCGAGGCTAACTATGGCTACACCTTC. This gives the protein CASSLFEANYGYTF.

The chain uses TRBV27 and TRBJ2-5, with TRBD2 matching 7 bases. Trimming at V came to 3 bases and at J to 11 bases, leaving 0 bases not matched to a gene. Germline V gene data show CDR1 as MNHEY and CDR2 as SMNVEV (reference sequence). The length of the CDR3 is 10 residues. The CDR3 coding sequence is TGTGCCAGCAGTTTGCGGGAGCAGTACTTC. Its protein product is CASSLREQYF.

The chain joins TRBV5-4 to TRBJ1-1; D might be TRBD1 (6 bases). Trimming took 4 bases from V and 1 from J, leaving 11 bases between them. The CDR3 sequence is 14 residues long. Germline lookup yields CDR1 SGHNT and CDR2 YYREEE (reference sequence). CDR3 in DNA: TGTGCCAGCAGCGTAGGGGGGGGGAACACTGAAGCTTTCTTT. Translation: CASSVGGGNTEAFF.

The chain links TRBV18 to TRBJ2-4; 7 nucleotides line up with TRBD1. V trimming: 6 bases; J trimming: 6 bases; junction bases outside the gene matches: 11. CDR1 KGHSH and CDR2 LQKENI come from the germline V gene. This CDR3 comprises 15 residues. For the CDR3, the DNA is TGTGCCAGCTCTTATACAACCGGGACAGCAAACATTCAGTACTTC. It encodes CASSYTTGTANIQYF.

The chain has TRBV11-1 and TRBJ1-6; D is ambiguous. From germline, CDR1 is SGHAT and CDR2 FQDESV (reference sequence). The CDR3 is 15 residues long. With 3 bases removed from V and 6 bases from J, the gap between germline ends came to 12 bases. The CDR3 DNA reads as TGTGCCAGCAGCTTGATGGAGGTTGGTAATTCACCCCTCCACTTT. Amino acids: CASSLMEVGNSPLHF.

This chain uses TRBV28 with TRBJ2-7; 8 nucleotides align to TRBD2. The trim removed 3 bases at V and 4 bases at J, leaving 11 bases unmatched. The germline V gene has CDR1 MDHEN and CDR2 SYDVKM. The CDR3 is 16 residues long. CDR3: CASSFVAGLAVYEQYF. The CDR3 nucleotides are TGTGCCAGCAGTTTCGTAGCGGGATTGGCAGTATACGAGCAGTACTTC.

This rearrangement joins TRBV27 to TRBJ2-1; 10 bases are a match to TRBD1. The length of the CDR3 is 14 residues. Germline assignment: CDR1 MNHEY and CDR2 SMNVEV (reference sequence). Losses at the gene ends were 6 bases for V and 8 bases for J; bases not matched to a gene: 7. CDR3 residues: CASRRDRGGHEQFF. CDR3 in DNA: TGTGCCAGCAGGAGGGACAGGGGAGGGCATGAGCAGTTCTTC.

V gene TRBV9 combines with J gene TRBJ2-6, with 8 bases lining up with TRBD2. The CDR3 is 19 amino acids. CDR1 is SGDLS and CDR2 is YYNGEE in the germline V gene. With V trimmed by 4 bases and J by 0 bases, 12 bases remained unmatched. The CDR3 nucleotides are TGTGCCAGCAGCCCCCGGGAGGGGGTCTACTACTCTGGGGCCAACGTCCTGACTTTC. Translation: CASSPREGVYYSGANVLTF. Full variable domain (outside the CDR3, taken from reference TRBV9 and TRBJ2-6): DSGVTQTPKHLITATGQRVTLRCSPRSGDLSVYWYQQSLDQGLQFLIQYYNGEERAKGNILERFSAQQFPDLHSELNLSSLELGDSALYFCASSPREGVYYSGANVLTFGAGSRLTVL.

This clone was counted a few times. The V and J genes are TRBV2 and TRBJ1-3; maybe TRBD1 (6 bases). V was pared by 6 bases and J by 8 bases, with 17 bases between. Per germline, CDR1 SNHLY and CDR2 FYNNEI. The CDR3 totals 14 residues. The DNA of the CDR3 is TGTGCCAGCAGACCACTTAGGCCAGGGGACACCATATATTTT. This gives the protein CASRPLRPGDTIYF.

This clone was seen a single time. The chain employs TRBV11-2 and TRBJ1-5; D unclear. Germline CDR1 SGHAT, CDR2 FQNNGV. The CDR3 covers 13 residues. V lost 3 bases and J lost 1, with 4 bases in between. The CDR3, as DNA: TGTGCCAGCAGCTTCTACAGCAATCAGCCCCAGCATTTT. Residues: CASSFYSNQPQHF.